This TCR beta chain is drawn from a study of CD8+CD57+ T cells in acquired aplastic anemia. Study context: The average for DNA from sorted CD4+ and CD8+ cells was about 3.3 ug.

Trimming took 0 bases from V and 6 from J, leaving 12 bases between them. This CDR3 comprises 14 residues. Germline CDR1 and CDR2: SGHAT and FQNNGV. The patients chosen for sequencing had shown expansion of CD8+CD57+ cells (detected by flow cytometry). Many counts were recorded for this clonotype. Genomic DNA served as template for TCR beta VDJ and CDR3 profiling. TCRdb analysed the reads with MiXCR anew, one entry per CDR3 protein. The sample lists 130,000 or so distinct CDR3 sequences; under 60% were seen once. The specimen was sorted CD4+, CD8+, or CD8+CD57+ T cells (not recorded which) from PBMCs. The rearrangement uses TRBV11-2 and TRBJ2-7, with D hard to call. This TCR was sampled from a human donor with aplastic anemia. For the CDR3, the DNA is TGTGCCAGCAGCTTAGAACAAACCCTACGCGAGCAGTACTTC. It codes for CASSLEQTLREQYF.